This T cell receptor beta chain originates from a study of blood T cell repertoires in COVID-19. Trimming left V 1 base short and J 13 bases short, with 14 bases between. Germline V CDR1 and CDR2: SEHNR, FQNEAQ (reference sequence). The CDR3 runs to 13 residues. The authors' processing: Amplifying reference gene primers gave estimates of nucleated cell counts. Repertoires were generated with immunoSEQ multiplex PCR, while TCRdb's copy carries only in-frame clones and drops some. The DNA gave D and trimming, while V, J and clone size come from that table. The table includes under 200,000 clones, about 80% detected once.

This sequence joins TRBV7-9 and TRBJ1-5, with D hard to call. The receptor comes from a woman over 75 with acute or convalescent COVID-19. Sequencing was done on a sample of peripheral blood. The CDR3 loop reads CASSLGGREGQHF. The CDR3 bases are TGTGCCAGCAGCTTAGGGGGTCGGGAGGGACAGCATTTT.